A single T cell receptor (beta chain) is shown here with its context. V lost 4 bases and J lost 10; bases outside the gene matches: 5. The CDR3 totals 13 residues. CDR1 ENHRY and CDR2 SYGVKD come from the germline V gene. A v3.0 immunoSEQ assay was performed at survey level. The assay was immunoSEQ multiplex PCR, and TCRdb's table has in-frame clones only and misses some. The table shows 25,000 to 30,000 clones, with 80% to 85% occurring only once. The sample comes from a study of long-term antiretroviral therapy in people with HIV. The clonotype was recovered from a man aged 25 to 40 with HIV. The rearrangement joins TRBV10-3 to TRBJ2-1, with 9 bases matching TRBD2. Source: unsorted PBMCs, taken 2.7 to 2.9 years after starting antiretroviral therapy. The CDR3 sequence is CAISGGRADEQFF. DNA for the CDR3: TGTGCCATCAGTGGCGGGAGGGCCGACGAGCAGTTCTTC.